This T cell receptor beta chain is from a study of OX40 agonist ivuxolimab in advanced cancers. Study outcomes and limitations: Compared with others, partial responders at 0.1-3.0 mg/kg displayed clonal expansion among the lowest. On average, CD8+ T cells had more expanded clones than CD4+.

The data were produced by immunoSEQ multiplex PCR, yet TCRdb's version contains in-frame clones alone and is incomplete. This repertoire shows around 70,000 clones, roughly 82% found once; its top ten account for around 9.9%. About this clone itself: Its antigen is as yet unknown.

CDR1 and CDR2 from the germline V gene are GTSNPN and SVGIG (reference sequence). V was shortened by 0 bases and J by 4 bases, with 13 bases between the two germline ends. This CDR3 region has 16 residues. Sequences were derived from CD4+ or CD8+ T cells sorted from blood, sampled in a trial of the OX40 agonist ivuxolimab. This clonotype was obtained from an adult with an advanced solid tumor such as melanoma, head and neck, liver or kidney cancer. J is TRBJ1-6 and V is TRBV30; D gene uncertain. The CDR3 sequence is CAWSVREIYYNSPLHF. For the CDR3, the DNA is TGTGCCTGGAGTGTACGAGAGATTTATTATAATTCACCCCTCCACTTT.